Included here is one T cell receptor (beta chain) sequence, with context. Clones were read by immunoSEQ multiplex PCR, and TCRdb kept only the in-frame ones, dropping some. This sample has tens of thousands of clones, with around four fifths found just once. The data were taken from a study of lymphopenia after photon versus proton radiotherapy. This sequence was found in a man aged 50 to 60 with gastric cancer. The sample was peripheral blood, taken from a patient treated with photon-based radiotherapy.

CDR3 nucleotide sequence: TGTGCCAGCAGCTTAGAAGGTCTAACAGGGGGCGTTGAAAAACTGTTTTTT. This encodes CASSLEGLTGGVEKLFF. The V and J genes are TRBV7-6 and TRBJ1-4; TRBD1 agrees at 9 bases. Germline lookup yields CDR1 SGHVS and CDR2 FNYEAQ. The CDR3 is made up of 17 amino acids. V was clipped by 1 base and J by 7 bases; unmatched bases: 10.